The 15 T cell receptor beta chains presented below share a single source sample, sequenced in a study of neoadjuvant nivolumab and ipilimumab in lung cancer. Generated by immunoSEQ multiplex PCR, the TCRdb table keeps only in-frame clones and is missing some. The table includes more than 40,000 clones, around nine tenths detected once. The material sequenced was blood, taken before neoadjuvant nivolumab, alone or with ipilimumab. These receptors all come from an adult with non-small cell lung cancer. Some clones in this sample may be carry-over from other donors' samples.

The chain has TRBV7-9 and TRBJ2-1; D perhaps matches TRBD1 (6 bases). Germline CDR1 reads SEHNR; CDR2 reads FQNEAQ (reference sequence). The ends were cut back, 1 base at V and 10 bases at J, with 17 bases in the middle. This CDR3 contains 15 residues. The CDR3 DNA sequence: TGTGCCAGCAGCTTAGGACAGGCCCCTACCGGGGAGCAGTTCTTC. Translating it yields CASSLGQAPTGEQFF. Complete variable domain (other parts from reference TRBV7-9 and TRBJ2-1): DTGVSQNPRHKITKRGQNVTFRCDPISEHNRLYWYRQTLGQGPEFLTYFQNEAQLEKSRLLSDRFSAERPKGSFSTLEIQRTEQGDSAMYLCASSLGQAPTGEQFFGPGTRLTVL.

DNA of the CDR3: TGTGCCAGCAGTTATAGCGGGAGAGCGCGCACAGATACGCAGTATTTT. This gives the protein CASSYSGRARTDTQYF. The chain employs TRBV27 and TRBJ2-3; 9 bases agree with TRBD2. This CDR3 spans 16 amino acids. The germline V gene has CDR1 MNHEY and CDR2 SMNVEV (reference sequence). Germline trimming cut 4 bases from V and 1 base from J; bases unmatched to any gene: 6.

The V and J genes are TRBV5-5 and TRBJ2-1; weak D call: TRBD2 (5 bases). With 0 bases removed from V and 7 bases from J, the gap between germline ends came to 11 bases. CDR1 is SGHKS and CDR2 is YYEKEE in the germline V gene (reference sequence). The CDR3 is 14 amino acids. The CDR3 spells CASSLEGTGNEQFF. The CDR3 bases are TGTGCCAGCAGCTTGGAGGGTACGGGGAATGAGCAGTTCTTC.

This clone was found once. The gene calls are TRBV30 and TRBJ2-3; 10 positions match TRBD2. J was trimmed by 0 bases and V by 0 bases; bases with no gene match: 0. Germline assignment: CDR1 GTSNPN and CDR2 SVGIG (reference sequence). The CDR3 extends over 15 amino acids. CDR3 in DNA: TGTGCCTGGAGTGTACTAGCGGGGAGCACAGATACGCAGTATTTT. Translating it yields CAWSVLAGSTDTQYF.

The chain links TRBV7-6 to TRBJ2-7; possibly TRBD1 for D (6 bases). From germline, CDR1 is SGHVS and CDR2 FNYEAQ. The germline V and J ends were trimmed by 5 bases and 2 bases, with 13 bases remaining between them. The CDR3 length is 14 residues. The CDR3, as DNA: TGTGCCAGCAGCCGCCGGGACAAGCCCTACGAGCAGTACTTC. Residues: CASSRRDKPYEQYF.

The genes are TRBV7-6 and TRBJ2-2, with TRBD2 identical over 13 bases. Per germline, CDR1 SGHVS and CDR2 FNYEAQ. The CDR3 has 16 amino acids. After removal of 1 base from V and 6 bases from J, the junction contained 2 bases not matched to a gene. The CDR3 DNA reads as TGTGCCAGCAGCTTAGGGACTAGCGGGAGTCCCGGGGAGCTGTTTTTT. Its translation: CASSLGTSGSPGELFF. The variable domain in full, with the rest retrieved from reference TRBV7-6 and TRBJ2-2, is GAGVSQSPRYKVTKRGQDVALRCDPISGHVSLYWYRQALGQGPEFLTYFNYEAQQDKSGLPNDRFSAERPEGSISTLTIQRTEQRDSAMYRCASSLGTSGSPGELFFGEGSRLTVL.

V gene TRBV7-2 combines with J gene TRBJ1-1; D is unresolved. The germline gives CDR1 SGHTA, CDR2 FQGNSA. Deletions cut 1 base from V and 0 bases from J, with 6 bases between. CDR3 size: 14 residues. CDR3 loop: CASSLDPMNTEAFF. Written as DNA, the CDR3 is TGTGCCAGCAGCTTAGACCCGATGAACACTGAAGCTTTCTTT.

The rearrangement links TRBV9 to TRBJ1-5; no reliable D call. V lost 4 bases to trimming and J lost 3 bases, with 11 bases between them. The germline CDR1 and CDR2 sequences are SGDLS and YYNGEE. The CDR3 is made up of 14 amino acids. The CDR3 region has the DNA TGTGCCAGCAGCCCGGGCGGGCCCAATCAGCCCCAGCATTTT. Translated: CASSPGGPNQPQHF.

The chain couples TRBV5-1 to TRBJ2-3, with D unclear. The CDR3 sequence is 18 residues long. Trimming left V 2 bases short and J 5 bases short, with 24 bases between. CDR1 and CDR2 from the germline V gene are SGHRS and YFSETQ. The CDR3 here is CASSLQISARGALDTQYF. As DNA, the CDR3 is TGCGCCAGCAGCTTACAGATCTCGGCGCGAGGAGCTTTAGATACGCAGTATTTT.

The genes are TRBV7-9 and TRBJ2-7; D is uncertain. Per the germline V gene, CDR1 is SEHNR and CDR2 is FQNEAQ (reference sequence). CDR3 length: 15 amino acids. Trimming removed 1 base at V and 2 bases at J, with 12 bases between. CDR3 coding DNA: TGTGCCAGCAGCTTAGATATCGGCAAAACCTACGAGCAGTACTTC. Translated, it gives CASSLDIGKTYEQYF.

The chain has TRBV7-2 and TRBJ1-1; the D gene is possibly TRBD1 (5 bases). The ends were cut back, 3 bases at V and 4 bases at J, with 15 bases in the middle. This CDR3 is built from 15 residues. Germline CDR1 reads SGHTA; CDR2 reads FQGNSA. The DNA of the CDR3 is TGTGCCAGCAGCTTCTCTCAGGGTAGAGGCACTGAAGCTTTCTTT. Encoded protein: CASSFSQGRGTEAFF.

Only a few counts were recorded for this clone. This rearrangement joins TRBV6-1 to TRBJ1-1; D not resolved. Germline V gene sequence: CDR1 MNHNS, CDR2 SASEGT. The CDR3 has 13 amino acids. V was cut by 6 bases and J by 0 bases, with 8 bases left in between. The CDR3 here is CASRLDMNTEAFF. CDR3 nucleotides: TGTGCCAGCAGGTTGGATATGAACACTGAAGCTTTCTTT.

V usage is TRBV5-1 and J usage is TRBJ2-1; 11 bases match TRBD2. This CDR3 contains 16 residues. CDR1 is SGHRS, CDR2 YFSETQ, per germline. V was pared by 0 bases and J by 7 bases, with 6 bases of the junction left unmatched. In DNA form, the CDR3 reads TGCGCCAGCAGCTTGGTAGCGGGAGGGAGAAAGAATGAGCAGTTCTTC. It translates to CASSLVAGGRKNEQFF.

The chain joins TRBV6-5 to TRBJ2-7, with D possibly being TRBD1 (6 bases). There are 15 residues in the CDR3. V shed 0 bases and J shed 3 bases, with 12 bases lying between them. Germline CDR1 MNHEY, CDR2 SVGAGI. Here the CDR3 reads CASSYSPGEHYEQYF. For the CDR3, the DNA is TGTGCCAGCAGTTACTCGCCAGGGGAGCACTACGAGCAGTACTTC.

The CDR3 DNA reads as TGTGCCAGCAACATGGGGGCATCTGGAAACACCATATATTTT. Amino acids: CASNMGASGNTIYF. The chain is built from TRBV7-9 and TRBJ1-3; maybe TRBD1 (6 bases). CDR3 length equals 14 residues. V lost 7 bases, J lost 1 base, and 11 bases lay in between. The V gene's germline CDR1 is SEHNR and CDR2 FQNEAQ (reference sequence).